This TCR beta chain was observed in a study of CD8+ T cells in alopecia areata. Study context: Patients in the treated group were given tofacitinib by mouth, 5 to 10 mg twice a day.

The CDR3 has 11 amino acids. Germline V gene sequence: CDR1 SQVTM, CDR2 ANQGSEA. Trimming shortened V by 3 bases and J by 6 bases, and 7 bases separated the two germline ends. The treatment: oral pan-JAK inhibitor, 5-10 mg twice daily. Isolated RNA was reverse transcribed into cDNA used as the sequencing template. Libraries were prepared by immunoSEQ multiplex PCR; TCRdb keeps only in-frame clonotypes and omits some of them. The repertoire holds more than 95,000 clones, with over 60% as singletons. The rearrangement joins TRBV29-1 to TRBJ2-3; D might be TRBD2 (5 bases). This sequence originates from a human donor with alopecia areata. The source was CD4+ T cells sorted from blood, collected at week 4, from a patient treated with tofacitinib. The CDR3 sequence is CSVEASDTQYF. CDR3 nucleotide sequence: TGCAGCGTTGAGGCTAGCGATACGCAGTATTTT.